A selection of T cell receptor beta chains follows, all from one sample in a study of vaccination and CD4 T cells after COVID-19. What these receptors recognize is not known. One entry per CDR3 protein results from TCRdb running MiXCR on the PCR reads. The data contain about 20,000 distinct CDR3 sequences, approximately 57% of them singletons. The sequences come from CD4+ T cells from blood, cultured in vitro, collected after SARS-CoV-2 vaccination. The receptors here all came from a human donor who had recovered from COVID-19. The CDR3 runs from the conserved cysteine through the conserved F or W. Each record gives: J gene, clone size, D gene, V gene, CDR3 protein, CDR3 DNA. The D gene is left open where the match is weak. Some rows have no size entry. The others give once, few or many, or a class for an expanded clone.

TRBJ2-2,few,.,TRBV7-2,CASSLGASNTGELFF,TGTGCCAGCAGCTTAGGCGCCTCGAACACCGGGGAGCTGTTTTTT
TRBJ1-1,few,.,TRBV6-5,CASSYSPGARTEAFF,TGTGCCAGCAGTTACTCTCCGGGGGCTAGGACTGAAGCTTTCTTT
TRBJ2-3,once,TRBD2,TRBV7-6,CASSSRGAGGPNTDTQYF,TGTGCCAGCAGCTCACGCGGGGCGGGAGGGCCAAACACAGATACGCAGTATTTT
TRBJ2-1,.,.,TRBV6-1,CASRRANRDSFF,TGTGCCAGCAGGAGAGCCAACAGGGATAGCTTCTTC
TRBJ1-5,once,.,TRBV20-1,CSASAPGPYSNQPQHF,TGCAGTGCAAGCGCGCCGGGACCATATAGCAATCAGCCCCAGCATTTT
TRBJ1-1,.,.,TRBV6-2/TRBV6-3,CASTPRGRASNTEAFF,TGTGCCAGCACCCCCAGGGGCCGGGCTTCGAACACTGAAGCTTTCTTT
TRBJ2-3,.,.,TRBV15,CATSSSVTSTDTQYF,TGTGCCACCAGCAGTTCTGTCACTAGCACAGATACGCAGTATTTT
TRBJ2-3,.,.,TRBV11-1,CASSPRKGLTDTQYF,TGTGCCAGCAGCCCACGGAAGGGCCTAACAGATACGCAGTATTTT
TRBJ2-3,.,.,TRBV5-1,CASSFRGASTDTQYF,TGCGCCAGCAGCTTCAGGGGGGCCAGCACAGATACGCAGTATTTT
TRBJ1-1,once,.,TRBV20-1,CSAPPFGNTEAFF,TGCAGTGCCCCCCCATTCGGGAACACTGAAGCTTTCTTT
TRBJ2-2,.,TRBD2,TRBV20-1,CSAEELAGDHTGELFF,TGCAGTGCCGAGGAACTAGCGGGAGATCACACCGGGGAGCTGTTTTTT
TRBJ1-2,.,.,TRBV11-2,CASSLDPINYGYTF,TGTGCCAGCAGCTTAGACCCTATCAACTATGGCTACACCTTC
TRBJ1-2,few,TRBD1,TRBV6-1,CASTRTGGWGYTF,TGTGCCAGCACCCGGACAGGGGGTTGGGGCTACACCTTC
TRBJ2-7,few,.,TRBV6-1,CASKPVSYEQYF,TGTGCCAGCAAGCCCGTTTCCTACGAGCAGTACTTC
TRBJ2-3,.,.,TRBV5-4,CASSPEAGSDTQYF,TGTGCCAGCAGCCCGGAAGCGGGTAGCGATACGCAGTATTTT
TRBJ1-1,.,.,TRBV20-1,CSARDIQVGITEAFF,TGCAGTGCTAGAGACATACAGGTCGGTATCACTGAAGCTTTCTTT
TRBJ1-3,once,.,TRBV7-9,CASSLGGTGNTIYF,TGTGCCAGCAGCCTGGGCGGGACTGGAAACACCATATATTTT
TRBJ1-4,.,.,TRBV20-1,CRQRDEKLFF,TGCAGGCAAAGGGATGAAAAACTGTTTTTT
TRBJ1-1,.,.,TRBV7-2,CASSLSSQKNTEAFF,TGTGCCAGCAGCTTAAGTTCACAGAAGAACACTGAAGCTTTCTTT
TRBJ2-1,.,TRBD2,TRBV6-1,CASSRTSIANEQFF,TGTGCCAGCAGTCGGACTAGTATAGCCAATGAGCAGTTCTTC